The entry below gives a single T cell receptor (beta chain) sequence along with its context. This clone was picked up one time. Its antigen is not yet known. Base qualities are missing; no much larger clone stands one base away. The Qiagen DNeasy kit was used to extract genomic DNA both from unsorted PBMCs and from the negatively selected CD4+ and CD8+ fractions. TCR beta CDR3 regions were amplified by immunoSEQ multiplex PCR using primers annealing to V and J segments. Amplification bias was minimized using a synthetic immune receptor repertoire, and residual bias was removed computationally after sequencing. Turning to the authors' computational methods: Repertoire diversity was quantified as the Shannon entropy index using custom Python scripts. Unsorted, CD4+ and CD8+ repertoires were examined separately, except in combined analyses, for which CD4+ and CD8+ sequences were merged in silico. Clonal expansion was defined as a frequency increase of at least 2-fold after treatment compared with C1D1, and clones undetected at baseline were assigned a pseudocount of 0.5. Singleton clones were defined as clones with 0 or 1 copy at C1D1, and non-singleton clones were defined as clones with 2 or more copies. By matching protein sequences in sorted samples from the same patient, clones expanded in unsorted samples were annotated as CD4+, CD8+ or unknown. Wilcoxon tests on paired samples were used to test diversity changes from C1D1 to C4D1. As stored in TCRdb, this immuneACCESS dataset retains in-frame rearrangements with V and J assigned. A fraction of the clones does not appear; measured against another copy, unresolved V genes explain less than half of the discrepancy, and the remainder lacks a known reason. For V, J and clone size, that table is used; D and trimming come from the DNA. The sample profile shows 55,000 to 75,000 clones; 71% of them were found once. The biggest ten clones account for less than 9.5% of the sample.

The cysteine opens and the phenylalanine closes a CDR3 of 15 amino acids. This entry keeps only the CDR3 DNA: 45 bases, framed from base 1. V drops 7 bases and J drops 2 bases, leaving 17 bases in between. The germline V gene specifies MNHNS as CDR1 and SASEGT as CDR2. The sample's time point label, decoded: cycle 2 day 1 (C2D1) of nivolumab. All trial patients had relapsed after autologous stem cell transplantation, with cohorts A, B and C differing in prior brentuximab vedotin exposure. The trial cohort comprised some 60 patients with relapsed/refractory classical Hodgkin lymphoma whose best overall responses were complete response, partial response or progressive disease. Single-agent nivolumab was administered to trial patients in the multi-cohort phase II CheckMate 205 trial. An independent review committee assessed best overall response by applying the 2007 International Working Group response criteria. Trial PBMCs were obtained immediately prior to nivolumab initiation (C1D1) and on therapy at cycle 2 day 1 and cycle 4 day 1. Peripheral blood was collected in 8 mL Vacutainer Cell Preparation Tubes, from which PBMCs were isolated by centrifugation and then cryopreserved.

This record belongs to a study of PD-1 blockade in classical Hodgkin lymphoma (dated by TCRdb to about 2020). For the wider study: Nivolumab dosing was 3 mg/kg intravenously every 2 weeks, continuing until either disease progression or unacceptable toxicity. To define a peripheral blood immune signature of response to PD-1 blockade in classical Hodgkin lymphoma, the study combined TCR beta sequencing with CyTOF. Points the paper makes about the study in general: Patients starting nivolumab less than 1 year after ASCT had lower diversity and were excluded from later analyses to avoid confounding by immune reconstitution. By C4D1, a significant rise was seen in CD4+ TCR diversity but not in CD8+ TCR diversity (p=0.0027 vs p=0.16), and the rise was most apparent among complete responders (p=0.02). Trial patients achieving complete response had baseline diversity similar to newly diagnosed patients, whereas partial responders and progressors had significantly lower diversity. The study was restricted to a single clinical trial cohort, and the causes of repertoire differences, possibly disease activity or prior therapy, were left undefined. Newly diagnosed patients were reported to have lower baseline TCR diversity than healthy donors, and relapsed/refractory patients were reported to have lower baseline TCR diversity still.

Sequences were derived from peripheral blood mononuclear cells (PBMCs), sampled before the second cycle of nivolumab. The chain links TRBV6-1 with TRBJ1-2, with the D gene call left open. The sequence was collected from a human donor with classical Hodgkin lymphoma. The CDR3 amino acid sequence is: CASIPAEGQNYGYTF. The bases are TGTGCCAGCATCCCCGCGGAGGGTCAAAACTATGGCTACACCTTC.